A single sample gave rise to the 10 T cell receptor beta chains below, sequenced in a study of response to subunit inactivated influenza vaccine. TCRdb re-called the RT-PCR reads with MiXCR, one entry per CDR3 protein. Counted here are about 500,000 distinct CDR3 sequences, approximately 15% occurring once; the ten biggest clones make up less than 4%. The material was CD4+ T cells sorted from PBMCs, obtained approximately 25 months after vaccination. The origin of the receptors is a man aged 50-75 years who received an inactivated influenza vaccine.

The chain joins TRBV27 to TRBJ2-7; tentatively, D is TRBD2 (5 bases). The germline V gene encodes CDR1 MNHEY and CDR2 SMNVEV (reference sequence). The CDR3 has 15 residues. V was shortened by 3 bases and J by 0 bases, with 12 bases between the two germline ends. In DNA, the CDR3 is TGTGCCAGCAGTTTTAAGCTGGGGAGCTCCTACGAGCAGTACTTC. Its protein is CASSFKLGSSYEQYF.

The V gene is TRBV10-3, the J gene TRBJ2-7; D is unclear. The CDR3 extends over 12 amino acids. The V end was cut by 4 bases, the J end by 1 base, with 5 bases between. CDR1 and CDR2 from the germline V gene are ENHRY and SYGVKD. CDR3 nucleotides: TGTGCCATCAGTGCCCTTTCCTACGAGCAGTACTTC. It codes for CAISALSYEQYF.

This clonotype was seen a handful of times. The CDR3 sequence is CSVRTSNTGELFF. CDR3 bases: TGCAGCGTTCGGACCTCGAACACCGGGGAGCTGTTTTTT. V gene TRBV29-1 combines with J gene TRBJ2-2; no firm D call. The CDR3 is made up of 13 amino acids. Germline V gene sequence: CDR1 SQVTM, CDR2 ANQGSEA. Deletions cut 5 bases from V and 0 bases from J, with 7 bases between.

This clonotype came up a few times. The rearrangement links TRBV9 to TRBJ2-7, with unresolved D. Trimming removed 0 bases at V and 3 bases at J, with 10 bases between. The CDR3 consists of 14 residues. The germline V gene has CDR1 SGDLS and CDR2 YYNGEE. The CDR3 region is CASSVASNSYEQYF. The CDR3 DNA follows: TGTGCCAGCAGCGTAGCCTCAAACAGCTACGAGCAGTACTTC.

This clonotype was observed a handful of times. The chain combines TRBV12-3 or TRBV12-4 with TRBJ2-2; weak D call: TRBD2 (5 bases). V was clipped by 6 bases and J by 6 bases, with 14 bases between them. The CDR3 covers 14 residues. CDR3: CASRRNGGAGELFF. The CDR3 DNA follows: TGTGCCAGCAGACGGAATGGAGGCGCCGGGGAGCTGTTTTTT.

V is TRBV12-3 or TRBV12-4 and J is TRBJ2-7; 7 bases map to TRBD1. CDR3 length: 15 amino acids. With V trimmed by 6 bases and J by 2 bases, 10 bases remained unmatched. CDR3 DNA: TGTGCCAGCAGGATAAAGACAGGGTTAACCTACGAGCAGTACTTC. Its translation is CASRIKTGLTYEQYF.

The chain is built from TRBV9 and TRBJ1-6, with D tentatively TRBD1 (6 bases). Trimming removed 0 bases at V and 10 bases at J, with 14 bases between. The germline CDR1 and CDR2 sequences are SGDLS and YYNGEE. CDR3 size: 15 residues. Written as DNA, the CDR3 is TGTGCCAGCAGCGTAGAGGGGGGTCGAAACTCACCCCTCCACTTT. Its translation is CASSVEGGRNSPLHF.

This chain joins TRBV5-5 and TRBJ1-2; 11 bases agree with TRBD1. The length of the CDR3 is 14 residues. The germline gives CDR1 SGHKS, CDR2 YYEKEE (reference sequence). With V trimmed by 0 bases and J by 7 bases, 2 bases remained unmatched. CDR3 protein: CASSLGTGGSGYTF. The CDR3 DNA reads as TGTGCCAGCAGCTTGGGGACAGGGGGCAGTGGCTACACCTTC.

The V and J genes are TRBV6-2 or TRBV6-3 and TRBJ1-4; D is ambiguous. This CDR3 region has 12 residues. The V and J ends lost 0 bases and 7 bases respectively, with 3 bases between them. Germline values: CDR1 MNHEY, CDR2 SVGEGT. The CDR3 sequence is CASSYSSEKLFF. Here the CDR3 DNA reads TGTGCCAGCAGTTACTCGTCTGAAAAACTGTTTTTT.

Points on this clonotype: A read error is possible here, since a much larger clone lies one base away. The chain links TRBV20-1 to TRBJ1-1, with TRBD1 matching 9 bases. The CDR3 runs to 16 residues. Germline lookup yields CDR1 DFQATT and CDR2 SNEGSKA (reference sequence). The CDR3 region has the DNA TGCTGTGCTAGAGATGCCGGACAGGGGATGAACACTGAAGCTTTCTTT. This encodes CCARDAGQGMNTEAFF.